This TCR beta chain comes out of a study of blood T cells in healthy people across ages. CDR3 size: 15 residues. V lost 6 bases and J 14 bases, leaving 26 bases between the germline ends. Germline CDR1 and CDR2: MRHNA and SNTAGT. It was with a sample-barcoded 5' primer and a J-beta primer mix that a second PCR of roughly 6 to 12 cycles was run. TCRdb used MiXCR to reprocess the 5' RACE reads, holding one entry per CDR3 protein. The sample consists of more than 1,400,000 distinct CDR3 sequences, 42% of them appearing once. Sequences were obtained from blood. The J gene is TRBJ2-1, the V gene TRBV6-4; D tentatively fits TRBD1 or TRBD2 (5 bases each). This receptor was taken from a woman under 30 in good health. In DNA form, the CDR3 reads TGTGCCAGCAGGGAGTCCCCGGGGCAGGGAATCAATGAGTTCTTC. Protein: CASRESPGQGINEFF.